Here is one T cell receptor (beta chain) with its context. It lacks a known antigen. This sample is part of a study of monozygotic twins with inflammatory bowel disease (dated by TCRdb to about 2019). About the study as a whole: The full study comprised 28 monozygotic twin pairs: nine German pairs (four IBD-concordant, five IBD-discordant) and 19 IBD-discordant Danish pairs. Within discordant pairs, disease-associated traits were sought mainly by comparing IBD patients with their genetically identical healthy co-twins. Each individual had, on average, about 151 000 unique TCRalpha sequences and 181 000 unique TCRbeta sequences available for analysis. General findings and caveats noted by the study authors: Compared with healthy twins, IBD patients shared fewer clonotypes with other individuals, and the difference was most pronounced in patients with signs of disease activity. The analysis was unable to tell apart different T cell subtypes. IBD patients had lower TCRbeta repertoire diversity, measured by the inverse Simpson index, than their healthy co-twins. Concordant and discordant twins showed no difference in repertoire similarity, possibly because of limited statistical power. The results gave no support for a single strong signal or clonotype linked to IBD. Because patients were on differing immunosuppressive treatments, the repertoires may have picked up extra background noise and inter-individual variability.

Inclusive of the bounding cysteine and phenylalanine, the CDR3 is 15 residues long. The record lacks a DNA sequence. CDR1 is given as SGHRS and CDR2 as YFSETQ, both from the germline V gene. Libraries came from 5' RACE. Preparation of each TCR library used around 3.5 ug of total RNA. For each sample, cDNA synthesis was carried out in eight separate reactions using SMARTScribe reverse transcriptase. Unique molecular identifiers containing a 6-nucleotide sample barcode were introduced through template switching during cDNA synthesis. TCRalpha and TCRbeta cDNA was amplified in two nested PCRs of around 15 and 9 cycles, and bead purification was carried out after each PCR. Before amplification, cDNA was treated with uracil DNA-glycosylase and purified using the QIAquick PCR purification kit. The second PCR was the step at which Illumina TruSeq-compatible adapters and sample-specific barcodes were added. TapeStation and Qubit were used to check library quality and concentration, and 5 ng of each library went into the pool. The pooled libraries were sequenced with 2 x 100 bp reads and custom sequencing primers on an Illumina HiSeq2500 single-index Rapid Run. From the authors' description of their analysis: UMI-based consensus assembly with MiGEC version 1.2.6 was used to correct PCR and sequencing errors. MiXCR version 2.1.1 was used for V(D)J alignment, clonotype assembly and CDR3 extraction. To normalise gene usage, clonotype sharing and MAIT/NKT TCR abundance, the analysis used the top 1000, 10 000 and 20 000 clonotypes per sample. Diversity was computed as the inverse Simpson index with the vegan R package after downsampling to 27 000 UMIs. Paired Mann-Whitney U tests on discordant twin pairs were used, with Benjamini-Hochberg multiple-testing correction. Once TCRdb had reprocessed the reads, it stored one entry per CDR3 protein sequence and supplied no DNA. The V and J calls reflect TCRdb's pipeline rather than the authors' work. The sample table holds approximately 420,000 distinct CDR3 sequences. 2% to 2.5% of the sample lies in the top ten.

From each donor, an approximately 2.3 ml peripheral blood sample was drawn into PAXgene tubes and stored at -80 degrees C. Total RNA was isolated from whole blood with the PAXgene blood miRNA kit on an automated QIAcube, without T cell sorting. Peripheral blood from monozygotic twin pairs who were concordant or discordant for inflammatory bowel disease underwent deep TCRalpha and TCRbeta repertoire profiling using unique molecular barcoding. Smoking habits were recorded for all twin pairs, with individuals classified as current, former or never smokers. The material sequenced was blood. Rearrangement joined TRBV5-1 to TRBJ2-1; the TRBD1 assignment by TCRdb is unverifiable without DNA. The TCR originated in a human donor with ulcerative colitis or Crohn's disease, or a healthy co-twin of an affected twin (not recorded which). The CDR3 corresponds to CASSLGTGGYNEQFF.